What follows are 28 T cell receptor beta chains derived from one specimen sequenced in a study of early T cells in non-severe SARS-CoV-2 infection. TCRdb re-analysed the 5' RACE reads in MiXCR, keeping a single row per CDR3 protein. The sample lists 45,000 to 60,000 distinct CDR3 sequences; about 10% were seen once. The sample was whole blood. Receptor source: an adult who was a healthcare worker with PCR-confirmed SARS-CoV-2 infection or an uninfected control (not recorded which).

The gene calls are TRBV6-5 and TRBJ1-2, with TRBD1 matching 7 bases. The CDR3 sequence is 15 residues long. CDR1 is MNHEY and CDR2 is SVGAGI in the germline V gene. V lost 7 bases and J lost 5; bases outside the gene matches: 13. The CDR3 reads CASKPRGAALYGYTF. The CDR3 nucleotides read TGTGCCAGCAAACCCAGGGGGGCCGCGCTTTATGGCTACACCTTC.

This clonotype was observed at least ten times. The chain carries TRBV19 and TRBJ2-5; D uncertain. This CDR3 is 11 amino acids long. V lost 9 bases and J 4 bases, leaving 9 bases between the germline ends. Germline assignment: CDR1 LNHDA and CDR2 SQIVND (reference sequence). CDR3 amino acids: CASQSGETQYF. CDR3 bases: TGTGCCAGCCAGTCGGGAGAGACCCAGTACTTC.

In its sample, this clonotype was seen many times. CDR3 DNA: TGTGCCAGCTCACCCCAGGGGGCGCTGACTGAAGCTTTCTTT. It codes for CASSPQGALTEAFF. The chain recombines TRBV18 with TRBJ1-1; 8 positions match TRBD1. This CDR3 comprises 14 residues. Germline loops: CDR1 KGHSH, CDR2 LQKENI. With V trimmed by 3 bases and J by 5 bases, 5 bases remained unmatched. Drawing the rest from reference TRBV18 and TRBJ1-1, the complete variable domain is NAGVMQNPRHLVRRRGQEARLRCSPMKGHSHVYWYRQLPEEGLKFMVYLQKENIIDESGMPKERFSAEFPKEGPSILRIQQVVRGDSAAYFCASSPQGALTEAFFGQGTRLTVV.

This clonotype was counted many times. The chain couples TRBV7-8 to TRBJ2-3, with 7 bases fitting TRBD2. Per germline, CDR1 SGHVS and CDR2 FQNEAQ. The CDR3 contains 15 residues. V shed 7 bases, J shed 0 bases, and the junction held 7 bases outside the gene matches. CDR3 nucleotide sequence: TGTGCCAGCACCCCGGGACTAACCAGCACAGATACGCAGTATTTT. Translating it yields CASTPGLTSTDTQYF.

This clonotype came up a few times. The chain carries TRBV2 and TRBJ1-1, with D possibly TRBD1 on 5 matching bases. V lost 10 bases and J lost 4, with 10 bases in between. This CDR3 is built from 11 residues. Germline lookup yields CDR1 SNHLY and CDR2 FYNNEI. The CDR3 protein is CAIAGGTEAFF. The CDR3 DNA reads TGTGCCATCGCGGGGGGCACTGAAGCTTTCTTT.

The CDR3 loop reads CASSIASGELFF. In DNA, the CDR3 is TGTGCCAGTAGTATTGCCTCCGGGGAGCTGTTTTTT. The genes are TRBV19 and TRBJ2-2; D not certain. This CDR3 is built from 12 residues. Germline CDR1 LNHDA, CDR2 SQIVND (reference sequence). Trimming removed 3 bases from V and 6 bases from J, with 5 bases in between.

This clonotype was recorded at least ten times. The rearrangement links TRBV5-1 to TRBJ1-4; TRBD1 matches at 8 bases. This CDR3 spans 16 amino acids. Germline values: CDR1 SGHRS, CDR2 YFSETQ. Losses at the gene ends were 0 bases for V and 4 bases for J; bases not matched to a gene: 5. The CDR3 sequence is CASSLAGTGFNEKLFF. DNA for the CDR3: TGCGCCAGCAGCTTGGCGGGGACAGGATTTAATGAAAAACTGTTTTTT.

This clonotype has at least ten counts. The chain employs TRBV29-1 and TRBJ1-1, with a tentative D call TRBD1 (6 bases). CDR3 length: 14 amino acids. Germline V gene lookup returns CDR1 SQVTM and CDR2 ANQGSEA. V was pared by 3 bases and J by 0 bases, with 11 bases between. The CDR3, as DNA: TGCAGCGTTGATTTGGGGGGCTTGAACACTGAAGCTTTCTTT. Amino acids: CSVDLGGLNTEAFF.

This clonotype was seen many times. V and J are TRBV20-1 and TRBJ2-1; TRBD1 is a possible D gene (6 bases). Germline V gene lookup returns CDR1 DFQATT and CDR2 SNEGSKA (reference sequence). Trimming pared 2 bases from V and 0 bases from J, leaving 8 bases between. The CDR3 spans 14 residues. The CDR3 DNA follows: TGCAGTGCTAGAACAGGGAGCTCCTACAATGAGCAGTTCTTC. Translating it yields CSARTGSSYNEQFF.

In its sample, this clonotype was seen many times. This chain joins TRBV5-6 and TRBJ2-1; possible D gene TRBD2, 6 bases. V shed 6 bases and J shed 6 bases, with 16 bases lying between them. This CDR3 comprises 14 residues. The germline V gene has CDR1 SGHDT and CDR2 YYEEEE. The CDR3 spells CASTKDYSRNEQFF. DNA for the CDR3: TGTGCCAGCACCAAGGACTATAGCCGCAATGAGCAGTTCTTC. The full variable domain, completed using reference TRBV5-6 and TRBJ2-1, is DAGVTQSPTHLIKTRGQQVTLRCSPKSGHDTVSWYQQALGQGPQFIFQYYEEEERQRGNFPDRFSGHQFPNYSSELNVNALLLGDSALYLCASTKDYSRNEQFFGPGTRLTVL.

The V gene is TRBV9, the J gene TRBJ2-1; tentative D call: TRBD2 (6 bases). The germline CDR1 and CDR2 sequences are SGDLS and YYNGEE. Trimming took off 4 bases at V and 0 bases at J, with 20 bases between the two ends. This CDR3 region has 18 residues. CDR3 in amino acids: CASSTRLKAGSSYNEQFF. In DNA form, the CDR3 reads TGTGCCAGCAGCACGAGATTAAAAGCCGGGAGCTCCTACAATGAGCAGTTCTTC.

This clonotype was picked up many times. The rearrangement uses TRBV20-1 and TRBJ2-5, with a tentative D call TRBD2 (6 bases). V was pared by 0 bases and J by 3 bases, with 11 bases between. Germline CDR1 and CDR2: DFQATT and SNEGSKA (reference sequence). CDR3 length: 14 amino acids. The CDR3 nucleotides are TGCAGTGCTAGAGATCCGACTAGAGAAGAGACCCAGTACTTC. This encodes CSARDPTREETQYF.

The chain has TRBV9 and TRBJ2-7; weak D call: TRBD2 (6 bases). CDR3 length: 14 residues. From germline, CDR1 is SGDLS and CDR2 YYNGEE. The germline V and J ends were trimmed by 3 bases and 2 bases, with 12 bases remaining between them. The CDR3 loop reads CASSARDLAYEQYF. CDR3 coding DNA: TGTGCCAGCAGCGCCCGGGACTTGGCCTACGAGCAGTACTTC.

The chain has TRBV6-4 and TRBJ2-1, with 7 bases aligning to TRBD2. The trim removed 4 bases at V and 4 bases at J, leaving 10 bases unmatched. The CDR3 is 16 amino acids. Germline loops: CDR1 MRHNA, CDR2 SNTAGT. The CDR3 DNA sequence: TGTGCCAGCAGTGTCTCCAAGCGGGATTTTTACAATGAGCAGTTCTTC. Translation gives CASSVSKRDFYNEQFF.

This clonotype was counted many times. The V gene is TRBV6-1, the J gene TRBJ1-4; D remains ambiguous. Germline CDR1 and CDR2: MNHNS and SASEGT. The length of the CDR3 is 12 residues. Trimming removed 10 bases at V and 8 bases at J, with 14 bases between. The CDR3 loop is CATVTFEEKLFF. Here the CDR3 DNA reads TGTGCCACCGTTACGTTCGAGGAAAAACTGTTTTTT.

The table lists this clonotype with many counts. V usage is TRBV10-3 and J usage is TRBJ1-5; tentatively, D is TRBD1 (6 bases). The CDR3 is made up of 14 amino acids. V dropped 3 bases and J dropped 2 bases, with 8 bases sitting between them. Germline V lookup: CDR1 ENHRY, CDR2 SYGVKD. CDR3 amino acids: CAISDRGGNQPQHF. The CDR3 coding sequence is TGTGCCATCAGTGACAGGGGAGGCAATCAGCCCCAGCATTTT.

This clonotype was observed many times. V gene TRBV29-1 combines with J gene TRBJ1-1; D gene uncertain. Germline values: CDR1 SQVTM, CDR2 ANQGSEA. There are 13 residues in the CDR3. The ends were cut back, 4 bases at V and 0 bases at J, with 9 bases in the middle. CDR3 DNA: TGCAGCGTTGCAGGCAGGTTGAACACTGAAGCTTTCTTT. This codes for CSVAGRLNTEAFF.

Many counts were recorded for this clonotype. J is TRBJ2-3 and V is TRBV18; 8 bases map to TRBD2. Unmatched junction bases numbered 24, after V lost 9 bases and J lost 4 bases. Germline V gene sequence: CDR1 KGHSH, CDR2 LQKENI. The CDR3 runs 19 residues. The CDR3 DNA follows: TGTGCCAGTTGCCCTTATCGGATGCGACGGGAGGGGAAGGCAGATACGCAGTATTTT. Encoded protein: CASCPYRMRREGKADTQYF.

The rearrangement uses TRBV19 and TRBJ2-7; 7 positions match TRBD1. CDR1 LNHDA and CDR2 SQIVND come from the germline V gene (reference sequence). This CDR3 region has 13 residues. Trimming took 7 bases from V and 4 from J; bases not matched to a gene: 7. The chain's CDR3 is CASNDREGYEQYF. CDR3 nucleotide sequence: TGTGCCAGTAATGACAGGGAAGGGTACGAGCAGTACTTC. The variable domain in full, with the rest retrieved from reference TRBV19 and TRBJ2-7, is DGGITQSPKYLFRKEGQNVTLSCEQNLNHDAMYWYRQDPGQGLRLIYYSQIVNDFQKGDIAEGYSVSREKKESFPLTVTSAQKNPTAFYLCASNDREGYEQYFGPGTRLTVT.

This clonotype was seen many times. The gene calls are TRBV20-1 and TRBJ2-3; TRBD2 matches at 11 bases. The CDR3 contains 14 residues. CDR1 DFQATT and CDR2 SNEGSKA come from the germline V gene (reference sequence). The CDR3 DNA reads as TGCAGGGGGCTAGCGGGGGGCTGCACAGATACGCAGTATTTT. It is translated as CRGLAGGCTDTQYF.

This clonotype was seen repeatedly, ten times or more. The chain links TRBV6-5 to TRBJ1-4, with TRBD1 identical over 8 bases. Germline lookup yields CDR1 MNHEY and CDR2 SVGAGI. The CDR3 extends over 13 amino acids. V lost 5 bases, J lost 7 bases, and 3 bases stayed unmatched. The CDR3 DNA reads as TGTGCCAGCAGTGAACAGGGGGGTGAAAAACTGTTTTTT. It translates to CASSEQGGEKLFF.

V gene TRBV7-8 combines with J gene TRBJ2-5, with D perhaps matching TRBD1 (5 bases). The CDR3 runs 14 residues. The V end was cut by 5 bases, the J end by 5 bases, with 15 bases between. Germline CDR1 SGHVS, CDR2 FQNEAQ. As DNA, the CDR3 is TGTGCCAGCAGCGTGACAGTCACGGACGAGACCCAGTACTTC. As protein: CASSVTVTDETQYF.

The chain employs TRBV5-4 and TRBJ2-5, with TRBD2 identical over 8 bases. Germline loops: CDR1 SGHNT, CDR2 YYREEE (reference sequence). The CDR3 is 14 amino acids. V was pared by 2 bases and J by 5 bases, with 5 bases of the junction left unmatched. This chain's CDR3 is CASSLAGVPETQYF. CDR3 DNA: TGTGCCAGCAGCTTAGCGGGAGTCCCCGAGACCCAGTACTTC.

This clonotype was counted many times. The gene calls are TRBV6-1 and TRBJ2-7; D may match TRBD1 or TRBD2 (6 bases each). V was trimmed by 2 bases and J by 4 bases, leaving 9 bases between them. Germline V CDR1 and CDR2: MNHNS, SASEGT. CDR3 length: 13 amino acids. The CDR3 loop reads CASSERGRYEQYF. In DNA, the CDR3 is TGTGCCAGCAGTGAAAGGGGGAGGTACGAGCAGTACTTC.

A few counts support this clonotype. This chain uses TRBV5-4 with TRBJ2-7; D is ambiguous. The germline V gene has CDR1 SGHNT and CDR2 YYREEE (reference sequence). Trimming removed 2 bases from V and 3 bases from J, with 6 bases in between. The CDR3 is made up of 12 amino acids. CDR3 sequence: CASSFQSYEQYF. The CDR3 DNA reads TGTGCCAGCAGCTTTCAGAGCTACGAGCAGTACTTC.

There are a few counts of this clonotype. V is TRBV12-5 and J is TRBJ2-1; D not certain. The germline V gene encodes CDR1 LGHNT and CDR2 FRNRAP. V was trimmed by 7 bases and J by 10 bases, leaving 11 bases between them. This CDR3 is built from 11 residues. The CDR3 spells CASAQFTEQFF. CDR3 nucleotide sequence: TGTGCTAGTGCCCAATTCACCGAGCAGTTCTTC.

The sample holds many counts of this clonotype. The J gene is TRBJ2-3, the V gene TRBV18; TRBD1 is a possible D gene (7 bases). CDR3 length: 15 residues. Germline values: CDR1 KGHSH, CDR2 LQKENI. Trimming took 3 bases from V and 0 from J, leaving 10 bases between them. The CDR3 DNA reads TGTGCCAGCTCACCGGCAGGGGGGAGCACAGATACGCAGTATTTT. This encodes CASSPAGGSTDTQYF.

This clonotype was seen at least ten times. The rearrangement uses TRBV6-2 or TRBV6-3 and TRBJ1-5, with D tentatively TRBD1 (6 bases). The CDR3 covers 13 residues. The V gene's germline CDR1 is MNHEY and CDR2 SVGEGT. The germline V and J ends were trimmed by 6 bases and 9 bases, with 15 bases remaining between them. The CDR3 here is CASSLQGRWPQHF. Written as DNA, the CDR3 is TGTGCCAGCAGCCTACAGGGAAGGTGGCCCCAGCATTTT.